The 20 T cell receptor beta chains in this list originate from one sample, sequenced in a study of CD8+ T cells in alopecia areata. Following extraction, RNA underwent reverse transcription to cDNA, which served as the sequencing template. This table comes from immunoSEQ multiplex PCR, and its TCRdb copy is limited to in-frame clones, with some not included. The sample holds 37,000 or so clones, 45% to 70% seen once. Roughly 5 patients had their CD4+ cells sorted into CD25+CD127- cells. Material for sequencing was CD4+ Tregs sorted from blood. All receptors derive from a human donor with alopecia areata.

This clone was counted between two and nine times. This sequence joins TRBV19 and TRBJ1-4; 8 nucleotides agree with TRBD1. The CDR3 extends over 15 amino acids. CDR1 LNHDA and CDR2 SQIVND come from the germline V gene (reference sequence). Germline trimming cut 7 bases from V and 7 bases from J; bases unmatched to any gene: 11. CDR3 loop: CASTSLGTGGEKLFF. CDR3 coding DNA: TGTGCCAGTACCAGCCTCGGGACAGGCGGTGAAAAACTGTTTTTT.

This clone was counted only a few times. The chain carries TRBV7-9 and TRBJ1-5, with D tentatively TRBD1 (6 bases). V was shortened by 4 bases and J by 5 bases, with 15 bases between the two germline ends. The germline V gene encodes CDR1 SEHNR and CDR2 FQNEAQ (reference sequence). The CDR3 has 15 amino acids. CDR3 coding DNA: TGTGCCAGCAGCTCCACCGGGACACCGCATCAGCCCCAGCATTTT. Amino acids: CASSSTGTPHQPQHF.

The CDR3 DNA is TGTGCCAGCAGCCAATTGACTGGCTACGAGCAGTACTTC. It specifies CASSQLTGYEQYF. The rearrangement links TRBV16 to TRBJ2-7, with D unresolved. The CDR3 is 13 amino acids. V lost 1 base and J lost 3, with 7 bases in between. Per the germline V gene, CDR1 is KGHSY and CDR2 is FQNENV.

The chain combines TRBV4-3 with TRBJ2-1; D assignment may be TRBD1 or TRBD2 (6 bases each). The CDR3 has 13 residues. Between the trimmed V and J ends, which lost 5 bases and 6 bases, there was a span of 11 bases. The germline gives CDR1 LGHNA, CDR2 YSLEER. CDR3 sequence reads: CASSRGAGNEQFF. The CDR3 coding sequence is TGCGCCAGCAGCAGGGGGGCGGGCAATGAGCAGTTCTTC.

The chain has TRBV5-1 and TRBJ1-1, with D unresolved. The V gene's germline CDR1 is SGHRS and CDR2 YFSETQ. The CDR3 spans 13 residues. V gave up 2 bases and J gave up 6 bases, with 11 bases separating them. The CDR3 region is CASSLGILAEAFF. DNA for the CDR3: TGCGCCAGCAGCTTAGGGATACTGGCTGAAGCTTTCTTT. The full variable domain, with the rest looked up from reference TRBV5-1 and TRBJ1-1, is KAGVTQTPRYLIKTRGQQVTLSCSPISGHRSVSWYQQTPGQGLQFLFEYFSETQRNKGNFPGRFSGRQFSNSRSEMNVSTLELGDSALYLCASSLGILAEAFFGQGTRLTVV.

This clone appeared a single time. The chain has TRBV6-1 and TRBJ2-2; 7 bases are shared with TRBD1. Germline trimming cut 0 bases from V and 6 bases from J; bases unmatched to any gene: 4. The CDR3 sequence is 15 residues long. Germline loops: CDR1 MNHNS, CDR2 SASEGT. CDR3 region: CASSEAGTVAGELFF. The CDR3 DNA follows: TGTGCCAGCAGTGAAGCGGGGACAGTCGCCGGGGAGCTGTTTTTT.

This clone has only a few counts. V is TRBV4-1 and J is TRBJ2-1; TRBD2 agrees at 9 bases. CDR1 and CDR2 (germline): MGHRA, YSYEKL. The length of the CDR3 is 15 residues. V shed 5 bases, J shed 4 bases, and the junction held 6 bases outside the gene matches. CDR3 sequence reads: CASSIGLAGYNEQFF. The CDR3 bases are TGCGCCAGCAGCATTGGCCTAGCGGGGTACAATGAGCAGTTCTTC.

This chain links TRBV18 with TRBJ2-2, with 8 nucleotides matching TRBD1. Germline loops: CDR1 KGHSH, CDR2 LQKENI. The CDR3 spans 15 residues. Trimming took 2 bases from V and 5 from J; bases not matched to a gene: 4. The CDR3 DNA follows: TGTGCCAGCTCACCAGACCGGACAGGGACCGGGGAGCTGTTTTTT. It translates to CASSPDRTGTGELFF.

This sequence joins TRBV25-1 and TRBJ2-2; TRBD1 matches at 8 bases. From germline, CDR1 is MGHDK and CDR2 SYGVNS. Trimming removed 5 bases from V and 0 bases from J; junction bases left unmatched: 2. The CDR3 has 15 amino acids. CDR3 protein: CASSPGQANTGELFF. CDR3 DNA: TGTGCCAGCAGTCCGGGACAGGCGAACACCGGGGAGCTGTTTTTT.

This clone was seen a few times. V usage is TRBV14 and J usage is TRBJ2-3, with D tentatively TRBD1 (5 bases). Germline V gene sequence: CDR1 SGHDN, CDR2 FVKESK. The germline V and J ends were trimmed by 3 bases and 0 bases, with 7 bases remaining between them. This CDR3 is 14 amino acids long. The CDR3 loop reads CASSQGLSTDTQYF. In nucleotides, the CDR3 is TGTGCCAGCAGCCAGGGGCTTAGCACAGATACGCAGTATTTT.

The genes are TRBV4-3 and TRBJ2-1, with a possible D match to TRBD1 (5 bases). This CDR3 region has 16 residues. Trimming left V 4 bases short and J 0 bases short, with 13 bases between. CDR1 is LGHNA, CDR2 YSLEER, per germline. The CDR3 DNA sequence: TGCGCCAGCAGCCCCGCAGGGAAGACCTCCTACAATGAGCAGTTCTTC. This sequence encodes CASSPAGKTSYNEQFF.

In its sample, this clone was seen a few times. The chain couples TRBV5-1 to TRBJ2-2; 8 bases are shared with TRBD1. The germline V gene has CDR1 SGHRS and CDR2 YFSETQ. This CDR3 has 14 residues. After removal of 7 bases from V and 5 bases from J, the junction contained 7 bases not matched to a gene. The CDR3 here is CASQGTGVTGELFF. CDR3 in DNA: TGCGCCAGCCAAGGGACAGGAGTTACCGGGGAGCTGTTTTTT.

The sample holds a few counts of this clone. V and J are TRBV5-1 and TRBJ1-1, with D possibly being TRBD1 (5 bases). The V end was cut by 0 bases, the J end by 1 base, with 16 bases between. Germline assignment: CDR1 SGHRS and CDR2 YFSETQ. This CDR3 comprises 17 residues. CDR3 loop: CASSLGPLTVRNTEAFF. The CDR3 nucleotides read TGCGCCAGCAGCTTGGGGCCTTTGACAGTAAGGAACACTGAAGCTTTCTTT.

V gene TRBV5-1 combines with J gene TRBJ2-3; 9 bases map to TRBD2. Trimming at V came to 4 bases and at J to 4 bases, leaving 10 bases not matched to a gene. The germline V gene has CDR1 SGHRS and CDR2 YFSETQ. The CDR3 runs 16 residues. This CDR3 reads CASSPPIAGVSDTQYF. CDR3 sequence (DNA): TGCGCCAGCAGCCCCCCGATAGCGGGAGTCTCAGATACGCAGTATTTT.

This clone was observed once. V gene TRBV7-2 combines with J gene TRBJ2-3; D is uncertain. Germline loops: CDR1 SGHTA, CDR2 FQGNSA. The CDR3 runs to 17 residues. The V gene lost 1 base and the J gene lost 2 bases, with 16 bases spanning the gap. CDR3 amino acids: CASSLGDRRPNTDTQYF. CDR3 DNA sequence: TGTGCCAGCAGCTTAGGGGATCGGCGGCCAAACACAGATACGCAGTATTTT.

The genes are TRBV11-2 and TRBJ1-1, with 8 bases matching TRBD1. The germline V gene encodes CDR1 SGHAT and CDR2 FQNNGV. This CDR3 has 15 residues. The junction had 13 bases not matched to a gene; V was cut back by 9 bases and J by 4 bases. CDR3 in amino acids: CASSRTAGGGTEAFF. CDR3 bases: TGTGCCAGTTCCCGAACTGCAGGGGGCGGCACTGAAGCTTTCTTT.

The V call is TRBV20-1, the J call TRBJ2-7; 7 nucleotides align to TRBD1. Germline CDR1 is DFQATT and CDR2 is SNEGSKA (reference sequence). J gave up 5 bases and V 5 bases, and 3 bases lay outside the gene matches. There are 11 residues in the CDR3. The CDR3 reads CSAPGQDEQYF. CDR3 coding DNA: TGCAGTGCTCCTGGACAGGACGAGCAGTACTTC.

The V gene is TRBV5-6, the J gene TRBJ2-2; no definite D call. Between the trimmed V and J ends, which lost 0 bases and 3 bases, there was a span of 9 bases. Germline CDR1 SGHDT, CDR2 YYEEEE. CDR3 size: 15 residues. The CDR3 reads CASSLGPSHTGELFF. The CDR3 nucleotides read TGTGCCAGCAGCTTGGGCCCGTCACACACCGGGGAGCTGTTTTTT.

The V gene is TRBV4-2, the J gene TRBJ2-1, with 14 bases matching TRBD2. The CDR3 consists of 16 residues. Germline V gene sequence: CDR1 LGHNA, CDR2 YNFKEQ. Trimming at V came to 0 bases and at J to 9 bases, leaving 4 bases not matched to a gene. CDR3 in amino acids: CASSQDWGTSGSEQFF. In DNA, the CDR3 is TGTGCCAGCAGCCAAGATTGGGGGACTAGCGGGAGTGAGCAGTTCTTC.

This clone was picked up one time. The V gene is TRBV28, the J gene TRBJ2-7; the match to TRBD1 covers 9 bases. The CDR3 runs to 15 residues. Trimming took 6 bases from V and 4 from J; bases not matched to a gene: 10. In germline, CDR1 is MDHEN, CDR2 SYDVKM. CDR3 amino acids: CASSVTGTGTYEQYF. The CDR3 bases are TGTGCCAGCAGCGTGACCGGGACAGGGACTTACGAGCAGTACTTC.